This TCR beta chain was retrieved from a study of chronic HIV infection and antiretroviral therapy. A single record per CDR3 protein comes from TCRdb applying MiXCR to the 5' RACE reads. The data contain approximately 47,000 distinct CDR3 sequences, 15% to 20% of them singletons. Germline CDR1 and CDR2: KGHDR and SFDVKD. V lost 2 bases to trimming and J lost 2 bases; unmatched junction nucleotides: 5. CDR3 length equals 16 residues. This clonotype occurred a few times. The chain combines TRBV24-1 with TRBJ2-5, with TRBD1 matching over 9 bases. The sequenced sample was peripheral blood. The receptor's source is an adult who had HIV and had not received antiretroviral therapy, or was an uninfected healthy control (not recorded which). The CDR3 loop reads CATSDSRTGAQETQYF. CDR3 bases: TGTGCCACCAGTGATTCCCGGACAGGGGCTCAAGAGACCCAGTACTTC.